Each of the 19 T cell receptor beta chains below was sequenced from the same sample in a study of blood T cell repertoires in COVID-19. The assay was immunoSEQ multiplex PCR, and TCRdb's table has in-frame clones only and misses some. The profile shows about 270,000 clones, roughly 86% of them singletons. Sequenced input: peripheral blood. The receptors shown here come from a man aged 35 to 55 who had recovered from COVID-19.

The V and J genes are TRBV7-7 and TRBJ2-5, with TRBD2 matching over 7 bases. This CDR3 spans 14 amino acids. Germline trimming cut 0 bases from V and 5 bases from J; bases unmatched to any gene: 3. The germline CDR1 and CDR2 sequences are SSHAT and FNYEAQ (reference sequence). CDR3 DNA: TGTGCCAGCAGCTTAGCCCCCGGGGGGGAGACCCAGTACTTC. It specifies CASSLAPGGETQYF.

This clone is a singleton in its sample. This chain links TRBV6-5 with TRBJ2-5; 9 bases fit TRBD2. The CDR3 covers 15 residues. The junction had 15 bases not matched to a gene; V was cut back by 11 bases and J by 5 bases. The germline V gene has CDR1 MNHEY and CDR2 SVGAGI. The CDR3 spells CAVKEGRAGGETQYF. The DNA for the CDR3 is TGTGCCGTAAAAGAAGGAAGAGCGGGAGGTGAGACCCAGTACTTC.

V is TRBV5-6 and J is TRBJ2-1; 8 bases are a match to TRBD2. V was pared by 5 bases and J by 3 bases, with 7 bases of the junction left unmatched. The CDR3 covers 15 residues. CDR1 is SGHDT and CDR2 is YYEEEE in the germline V gene. CDR3 nucleotide sequence: TGTGCCAGCAGGTTAGCGGGACCCTACTACAATGAGCAGTTCTTC. Its translation is CASRLAGPYYNEQFF. Looking up the rest from reference TRBV5-6 and TRBJ2-1 gives the full variable domain: DAGVTQSPTHLIKTRGQQVTLRCSPKSGHDTVSWYQQALGQGPQFIFQYYEEEERQRGNFPDRFSGHQFPNYSSELNVNALLLGDSALYLCASRLAGPYYNEQFFGPGTRLTVL.

This chain links TRBV6-5 with TRBJ2-7; TRBD1 agrees at 8 bases. V lost 7 bases, J lost 4 bases, and 9 bases stayed unmatched. The CDR3 length is 14 residues. CDR1 is MNHEY and CDR2 is SVGAGI in the germline V gene. The CDR3 bases are TGTGCCAGCAATCGACAGGGGAGTCGTTACGAGCAGTACTTC. This codes for CASNRQGSRYEQYF.

This chain joins TRBV5-6 and TRBJ2-1; 7 positions match TRBD1. Trimming removed 3 bases from V and 2 bases from J; junction bases left unmatched: 5. The germline CDR1 and CDR2 sequences are SGHDT and YYEEEE. The CDR3 covers 15 residues. This CDR3 reads CASSSRQGTYNEQFF. DNA of the CDR3: TGTGCCAGCAGCTCTAGACAGGGCACCTACAATGAGCAGTTCTTC.

The chain couples TRBV11-3 to TRBJ2-2, with D perhaps matching TRBD2 (5 bases). V dropped 4 bases and J dropped 5 bases, with 11 bases sitting between them. The CDR3 consists of 14 residues. The germline gives CDR1 SGHNT, CDR2 YENEEA. CDR3 in DNA: TGTGCCAGCAGCTGGCGGGCGGCAACCGGGGAGCTGTTTTTT. The encoded protein is CASSWRAATGELFF.

The rearrangement links TRBV19 to TRBJ1-3; D uncertain. Per germline, CDR1 LNHDA and CDR2 SQIVND (reference sequence). The ends were cut back, 5 bases at V and 4 bases at J, with 15 bases in the middle. The CDR3 has 15 residues. The CDR3 DNA sequence: TGTGCCAGTAGTGAGGGCCTCAAAGGGGGAAACACCATATATTTT. Translation gives CASSEGLKGGNTIYF.

This chain connects TRBV12-3 or TRBV12-4 to TRBJ1-1; weak D call: TRBD1 (5 bases). This CDR3 region has 13 residues. V lost 7 bases to trimming and J lost 4 bases, with 13 bases between them. CDR3 sequence: CASKYRGGTEAFF. CDR3 in DNA: TGTGCCAGCAAATACCGCGGGGGCACTGAAGCTTTCTTT.

The chain recombines TRBV7-9 with TRBJ2-3; perhaps TRBD2 as D (6 bases). Germline V gives CDR1 SEHNR, CDR2 FQNEAQ (reference sequence). The CDR3 covers 14 residues. Trimming removed 5 bases at V and 4 bases at J, with 13 bases between. CDR3 DNA: TGTGCCAGCAGCCAACTAGCTACTGCAGATACGCAGTATTTT. Translating it yields CASSQLATADTQYF.

V gene TRBV6-6 combines with J gene TRBJ2-7; a possible D gene is TRBD1 (5 bases). The germline gives CDR1 MNHNY, CDR2 SVGAGI (reference sequence). Trimming took off 2 bases at V and 6 bases at J, with 8 bases between the two ends. The CDR3 has 12 residues. The CDR3 region has the DNA TGTGCCAGCAGTTACGGCAGGGCCGAGCAGTACTTC. Its translation is CASSYGRAEQYF.

The V and J genes are TRBV13 and TRBJ1-6, with 7 bases fitting TRBD1. CDR3 length: 15 amino acids. Germline V gene data show CDR1 as PRHDT and CDR2 as FYEKMQ (reference sequence). V gave up 5 bases and J gave up 7 bases; unmatched junction bases: 8. The CDR3 sequence: CASSGDGTENSPLHF. The DNA for the CDR3 is TGTGCCAGCAGCGGTGACGGGACAGAGAATTCACCCCTCCACTTT. Drawing the rest from reference TRBV13 and TRBJ1-6, the complete variable domain is AAGVIQSPRHLIKEKRETATLKCYPIPRHDTVYWYQQGPGQDPQFLISFYEKMQSDKGSIPDRFSAQQFSDYHSELNMSSLELGDSALYFCASSGDGTENSPLHFGNGTRLTVT.

The chain carries TRBV7-2 and TRBJ1-3; TRBD1 matches at 10 bases. The junction had 14 bases not matched to a gene; V was cut back by 1 base and J by 5 bases. Per germline, CDR1 SGHTA and CDR2 FQGNSA. The CDR3 sequence is 19 residues long. The CDR3 coding sequence is TGTGCCAGCAGCTTAGAATCTGGCTGGGACAGGGGACGACGAAACACCATATATTTT. It yields the protein CASSLESGWDRGRRNTIYF.

V usage is TRBV4-2 and J usage is TRBJ1-1; the match to TRBD1 covers 12 bases. Germline V gives CDR1 LGHNA, CDR2 YNFKEQ. CDR3 length equals 18 residues. Germline trimming cut 3 bases from V and 2 bases from J; bases unmatched to any gene: 10. CDR3 in amino acids: CASSQTGTGGPNNTEAFF. The CDR3 nucleotides are TGTGCCAGCAGCCAGACCGGGACAGGGGGCCCCAATAACACTGAAGCTTTCTTT.

The count of this clone is one. For the CDR3, the DNA is TGTGCCAGCATCGACAAAAAATTCACAGATACGCAGTATTTT. Amino acids: CASIDKKFTDTQYF. This sequence joins TRBV25-1 and TRBJ2-3, with D uncertain. The germline V and J ends were trimmed by 7 bases and 2 bases, with 13 bases remaining between them. CDR3 length: 14 residues. Germline CDR1 and CDR2: MGHDK and SYGVNS.

CDR3 nucleotides: TGTGCCAGTGGGACAGGGTTCTACGAGCAGTACTTC. Its translation: CASGTGFYEQYF. The J gene is TRBJ2-7, the V gene TRBV19, with TRBD1 matching 9 bases. The germline V gene has CDR1 LNHDA and CDR2 SQIVND (reference sequence). The CDR3 spans 12 residues. Trimming took 8 bases from V and 3 from J; bases not matched to a gene: 2.

CDR3: CASSRGESHNEQFF. For the CDR3, the DNA is TGTGCCAGCAGCCGCGGGGAGTCACACAATGAGCAGTTCTTC. The chain carries TRBV12-1 and TRBJ2-1; TRBD2 was called by the table and not checked on the DNA. TRBV12-1 is reported as a pseudogene. The CDR3 is 14 residues long.

The chain uses TRBV24-1 and TRBJ2-1, with 14 positions matching TRBD2. This CDR3 contains 17 residues. CDR1 KGHDR and CDR2 SFDVKD come from the germline V gene. Germline trimming cut 4 bases from V and 8 bases from J; bases unmatched to any gene: 9. The CDR3 loop reads CATSESPGTSGSDEQFF. The CDR3 DNA follows: TGTGCCACCAGTGAATCCCCCGGGACTAGCGGGAGTGATGAGCAGTTCTTC.

This clone showed up just a few times. The chain links TRBV7-9 to TRBJ2-1, with TRBD2 identical over 11 bases. CDR1 is SEHNR, CDR2 FQNEAQ, per germline (reference sequence). This CDR3 has 16 residues. The V segment lost 5 bases and the J segment 4 bases; nucleotides outside the gene matches: 7. CDR3 loop: CASSPTSGRRYNEQFF. DNA for the CDR3: TGTGCCAGCAGCCCAACTAGCGGGAGAAGGTACAATGAGCAGTTCTTC.

The chain links TRBV7-6 to TRBJ2-7; 8 nucleotides align to TRBD1. This CDR3 is 13 amino acids long. Per germline, CDR1 SGHVS and CDR2 FNYEAQ. V lost 7 bases to trimming and J lost 6 bases; unmatched junction nucleotides: 8. The DNA of the CDR3 is TGTGCCAGCACCCCAGGGGGCAGGTCCGAGCAGTACTTC. This encodes CASTPGGRSEQYF.